This TCR beta chain is drawn from a study of identical twins. The study, taken as a whole, reports: Beta out-of-frame twin sharing showed a weaker excess.

Details on this clonotype: The antigen is unknown.

TCRdb fed the 5' RACE reads into MiXCR, producing one record per CDR3 protein. The sample yields around 1.7 million distinct CDR3 sequences, about 31% seen once. The CDR3 spans 11 residues. Germline values: CDR1 ENHRY, CDR2 SYGVKD. V dropped 4 bases and J dropped 7 bases, with 8 bases sitting between them. This rearrangement joins TRBV10-3 to TRBJ2-7; D ambiguous. Sequencing was carried out using cord blood. This clonotype was sampled from a newborn girl in good health. The CDR3 nucleotides read TGTGCCATCAGTGTCCTCAATGAGCAGTACTTC. It codes for CAISVLNEQYF.